The source of this TCR beta chain is a study of T cell responses to AZD1222 COVID-19 vaccine. Profiled with immunoSEQ multiplex PCR; TCRdb holds only in-frame clones, not every one. Among 70,000 or so clones, 79% were seen once, and the ten largest hold around 20%. Sample: peripheral blood, taken on day 0 of MenACWY control vaccination. The TCR originated in an adult in good health.

CDR3 nucleotide sequence: TGTGCCTGGAGTCAGGCAGATACGCAGTATTTT. Its protein is CAWSQADTQYF. The chain couples TRBV30 to TRBJ2-3, with D unclear. This CDR3 is 11 amino acids long. V lost 2 bases, J lost 4 bases, and 4 bases lay in between. CDR1 and CDR2 from the germline V gene are GTSNPN and SVGIG (reference sequence). Full variable domain (rest looked up from reference TRBV30 and TRBJ2-3): SQTIHQWPATLVQPVGSPLSLECTVEGTSNPNLYWYRQAAGRGLQLLFYSVGIGQISSEVPQNLSASRPQDRQFILSSKKLLLSDSGFYLCAWSQADTQYFGPGTRLTVL.